Below, one T cell receptor beta chain is given with its context. The CDR3 runs to 13 residues. CDR1 SGHKS and CDR2 YYEKEE come from the germline V gene (reference sequence). Trimming shortened V by 4 bases and J by 2 bases, and 10 bases separated the two germline ends. The time point: pretreatment peripheral blood. The sample comes from a study of PD-L1 blockade in urothelial cancer. The assay was immunoSEQ multiplex PCR, and TCRdb's table has in-frame clones only and misses some. The sample consists of tens of thousands of clones, over 75% of them appearing once. The receptor comes from a man aged 60 to 69 with urothelial cancer. This specimen consisted of PBMCs, obtained around atezolizumab (anti-PD-L1) treatment. The chain has TRBV5-5 and TRBJ2-7; D gene unclear. CDR3 in DNA: TGTGCCAGCAGCCACCCCCCGGCCTACGAGCAGTACTTC. This sequence encodes CASSHPPAYEQYF. Together with reference TRBV5-5 and TRBJ2-7, the CDR3 gives the full variable domain: DAGVTQSPTHLIKTRGQQVTLRCSPISGHKSVSWYQQVLGQGPQFIFQYYEKEERGRGNFPDRFSARQFPNYSSELNVNALLLGDSALYLCASSHPPAYEQYFGPGTRLTVT.